The rows below give T cell receptor beta chains drawn from one sample of a study of blood T cell repertoires in COVID-19. TCRdb's copy holds only in-frame clones and misses some; the assay was immunoSEQ multiplex PCR. The sample has 20,000 or so clones; 65% to 85% are singletons. The sequenced material came from peripheral blood. These receptors originate from a middle-aged man with active or convalescent COVID-19. CDR3s include the opening cysteine and the closing phenylalanine or tryptophan. The D gene is left open where the match is weak. Size is omitted from some rows. Given values are once, few, many or a class for expanded clones.

>TRBD1|TRBJ1-1|-|TRBV18
TGTGCCAGCTCACCGGACAGGTCGAACACTGAAGCTTTCTTT
CASSPDRSNTEAFF
>-|TRBJ1-1|-|TRBV7-9
TGTGCCAGCAGCTTAATGGGAGGGGCTGAAGCTTTCTTT
CASSLMGGAEAFF
>-|TRBJ2-5|-|TRBV12-3/TRBV12-4
TGTGCCAGCAGTCTCGAAGAGACCCAGTACTTC
CASSLEETQYF
>-|TRBJ2-7|-|TRBV27
TGTGCCAGCACAGGGGTTAACTCCTACGAGCAGTACTTC
CASTGVNSYEQYF
>-|TRBJ1-4|-|TRBV5-1
TGCGCCAGCAGCTTGGGGCAGGGTGCAACTAATGAAAAACTGTTTTTT
CASSLGQGATNEKLFF
>TRBD1|TRBJ1-2|-|TRBV15
TGTGCCACCAGCAACAGACAGGGGTCTCTCTATGGCTACACCTTC
CATSNRQGSLYGYTF
>TRBD2|TRBJ2-1|-|TRBV5-4
TGTGCCAGCAGCTCCCTTACTGGGGGGGGTAAGCCCTACAATGAGCAGTTCTTC
CASSSLTGGGKPYNEQFF
>-|TRBJ2-5|-|TRBV5-1
TGCGCCAGCAGCTTGTGGGCAGGTGAGACCCAGTACTTC
CASSLWAGETQYF
>-|TRBJ2-1|medium-sized|TRBV5-6
TGTGCCAGCACCCAATCTCCCGGGGTTGAGCAGTTCTTC
CASTQSPGVEQFF
>-|TRBJ2-7|-|TRBV7-2
TGTGCCAGCAGCTTAGTTGGGGCCGGCAACGAGCAGTACTTC
CASSLVGAGNEQYF
>-|TRBJ1-6|-|TRBV5-3
TGTGCCAGAAGCCGAACCGGGGGTTACTGCCTTAATTCACCCCTCCACTTT
CARSRTGGYCLNSPLHF
>TRBD1|TRBJ2-7|once|TRBV4-1
TGCGCCAGCAGCCAAGAACGGACAGGGGTTCAGCACGAGCAGTACTTC
CASSQERTGVQHEQYF
>-|TRBJ1-5|-|TRBV7-2
TGTGCCAGCTCCCCCTCAGGGTCCGATCAGCCCCAGCATTTT
CASSPSGSDQPQHF
>-|TRBJ2-4|-|TRBV5-5
TGTGCCAGCAGCTTCCACAGTAACCAGTACTTC
CASSFHSNQYF
>-|TRBJ1-4|-|TRBV7-9
TGTGCCAGCAGCAACAATCCTGTCACGCTGTTTTTT
CASSNNPVTLFF
>TRBD1|TRBJ1-2|-|TRBV9
TGTGCCAGCAGCGTAGTAACAGGGGACACCTATGGCTACACCTTC
CASSVVTGDTYGYTF
>-|TRBJ1-4|-|TRBV29-1
TGCAGCGTAGGGGTCCGAACTAATGAAAAACTGTTTTTT
CSVGVRTNEKLFF
>-|TRBJ2-7|few|TRBV25-1
TGTGCCAGCATTTCCAGGGACGAGCAGTACTTC
CASISRDEQYF
>TRBD1|TRBJ2-7|-|TRBV7-6
TGTGCCAGCAGCCATACAGGGGGAAGCTCCTACGAGCAGTACTTC
CASSHTGGSSYEQYF
>TRBD1|TRBJ1-5|-|TRBV6-5
TGTGCCAGCAGCATCAGGGGGCGAGAACAGCCCCAGCATTTT
CASSIRGREQPQHF
>-|TRBJ1-2|few|TRBV5-1
TGCGCCAGCAGTTCTGGCGATACAGGGAGCTATGGCTACACCTTC
CASSSGDTGSYGYTF
>-|TRBJ1-5|few|TRBV7-8
TGTGCCAGCAGCTTAGATCTCCTGAATCAGCCCCAGCATTTT
CASSLDLLNQPQHF
>-|TRBJ1-2|once|TRBV5-8
TGTGCCAGCAGCGGAGCGGGGGGACCGGGGTCTTACTATGGCTACACCTTC
CASSGAGGPGSYYGYTF
>TRBD2|TRBJ2-1|once|TRBV9
TGTGCCAGCAGCGGAGAAAGCGGGGCAGGTTACAATGAGCAGTTCTTC
CASSGESGAGYNEQFF
>TRBD1|TRBJ2-3|-|TRBV19
TGTGCCAGTAGCCCGGATTACAGGGGGCCAACAGATACGCAGTATTTT
CASSPDYRGPTDTQYF
>-|TRBJ2-3|-|TRBV19
TGTGCCAGTAGTATCGGACACTACACAGATACGCAGTATTTT
CASSIGHYTDTQYF
>-|TRBJ1-5|-|TRBV19
TGTGCCAGTAGTATAAGCGGGTACGAAAATCAGCCCCAGCATTTT
CASSISGYENQPQHF
>-|TRBJ1-2|-|TRBV6-5
TGTGCCAGCAGTTACCAGGGGACGGGCTACACCTTC
CASSYQGTGYTF
>-|TRBJ2-7|-|TRBV5-8
TGTGCCAGCACCTTAGCGGACTCCTACGAGCAGTACTTC
CASTLADSYEQYF
>-|TRBJ2-3|-|TRBV9
TGTGCCAGCAGCGTAGGGTTTTGGGGGGATGATACGCAGTATTTT
CASSVGFWGDDTQYF
>TRBD1|TRBJ1-2|-|TRBV23-1
TGCGCCACCAAGGACAGGAAAGACAATGGCTACACCTTC
CATKDRKDNGYTF
>TRBD2|TRBJ2-3|-|TRBV5-1
TGCGCCAGCCGAAACGGACTAGCGGGGCGCACAGATACGCAGTATTTT
CASRNGLAGRTDTQYF
>-|TRBJ1-1|-|TRBV7-3
TGTGCCAGCAGCATCAAAGGGGTTTCGGAAGCTTTCTTT
CASSIKGVSEAFF
>TRBD2|TRBJ2-4|-|TRBV2
TGTGCCAGCAGATCGCTTCCGGGGGGAAACATTCAGTACTTC
CASRSLPGGNIQYF
>TRBD1|TRBJ2-7|-|TRBV2
TGTGCCAGCAGTGGGGACAGGGGCCACGAGCAGTACTTC
CASSGDRGHEQYF
>TRBD1|TRBJ1-2|-|TRBV27
TGTGCCAGCAGTTTAAACAGGGGGTTTGGCTACACCTTC
CASSLNRGFGYTF
>TRBD2|TRBJ2-7|-|TRBV29-1
TGCAGCGTTAAAAAACAAGCTAGCGGGGGGGCCACGAAGCAGTACTTC
CSVKKQASGGATKQYF
>TRBD2|TRBJ2-1|-|TRBV4-2
TGTGCCAGCAGCCAAGTTTCTGCGGGGGGGCAAAATGAGCAGTTCTTC
CASSQVSAGGQNEQFF